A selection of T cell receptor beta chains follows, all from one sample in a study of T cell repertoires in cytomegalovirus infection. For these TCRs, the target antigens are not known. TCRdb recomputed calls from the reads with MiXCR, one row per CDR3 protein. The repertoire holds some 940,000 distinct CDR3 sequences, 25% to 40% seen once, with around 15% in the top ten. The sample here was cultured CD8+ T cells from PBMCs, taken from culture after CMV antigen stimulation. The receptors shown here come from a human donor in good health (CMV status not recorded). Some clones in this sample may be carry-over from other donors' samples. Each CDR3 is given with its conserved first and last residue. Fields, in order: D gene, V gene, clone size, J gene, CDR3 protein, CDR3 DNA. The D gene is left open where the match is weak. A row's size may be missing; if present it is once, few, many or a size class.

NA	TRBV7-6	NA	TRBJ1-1	CASSLGARVAFF	TGTGCCAGCAGCTTAGGAGCCAGGGTAGCTTTCTTT
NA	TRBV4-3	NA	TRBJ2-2	CASSQDARGAGELFF	TGCGCCAGCAGCCAAGATGCGAGGGGCGCCGGGGAGCTGTTTTTT
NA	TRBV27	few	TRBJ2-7	CASSLSSGTLYEQYF	TGTGCCAGCAGTTTATCTTCCGGGACACTTTACGAGCAGTACTTC
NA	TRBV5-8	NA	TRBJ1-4	CATFREDEKLFF	TGTGCCACCTTCCGGGAAGATGAAAAACTGTTTTTT
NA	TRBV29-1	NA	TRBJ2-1	CSADFEGNEQFF	TGCAGCGCCGATTTTGAGGGGAATGAGCAGTTCTTC
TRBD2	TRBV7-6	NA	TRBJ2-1	CASSLAAAGGRSSYNEQFF	TGTGCCAGCAGCTTAGCGGCAGCGGGGGGGCGCAGCTCCTACAATGAGCAGTTCTTC
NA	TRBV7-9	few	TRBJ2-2	CASSFGPRELFF	TGTGCCAGCAGCTTTGGGCCCCGGGAGCTGTTTTTT
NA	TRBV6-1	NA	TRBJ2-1	CASSEGGDRDNEQFF	TGTGCCAGCAGTGAAGGAGGGGACCGTGACAATGAGCAGTTCTTC
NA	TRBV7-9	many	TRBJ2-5	CASRPTGTALQTQYF	TGTGCCAGCAGACCTACCGGGACCGCATTACAGACCCAGTACTTC
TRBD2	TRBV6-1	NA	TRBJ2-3	CASQGLAVSTDTQYF	TGTGCCAGCCAGGGACTAGCGGTTAGCACAGATACGCAGTATTTT
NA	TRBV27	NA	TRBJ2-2	CASSQWGRSNTGELFF	TGTGCCAGCAGTCAGTGGGGACGCTCGAACACCGGGGAGCTGTTTTTT
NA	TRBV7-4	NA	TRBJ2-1	CASSPPLENEQFF	TGTGCCAGCAGCCCCCCGTTGGAGAATGAGCAGTTCTTC
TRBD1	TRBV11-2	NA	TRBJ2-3	CASSSWDRGDTQYF	TGTGCCAGCAGCTCTTGGGACAGGGGAGATACGCAGTATTTT
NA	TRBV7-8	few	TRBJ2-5	CASSTPLTWAETQYF	TGTGCCAGCAGCACCCCCTTAACATGGGCGGAGACCCAGTACTTC
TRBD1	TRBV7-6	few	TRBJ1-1	CASSWTELGTAVETEAFF	TGTGCCAGCAGCTGGACCGAACTCGGGACAGCCGTGGAGACTGAAGCTTTCTTT
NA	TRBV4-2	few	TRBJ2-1	CASSQDQGYNEQFF	TGTGCCAGCAGCCAAGATCAGGGCTACAATGAGCAGTTCTTC
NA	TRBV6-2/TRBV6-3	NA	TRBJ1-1	CASSPAVMNTEAFF	TGTGCCAGCAGTCCAGCTGTTATGAACACTGAAGCTTTCTTT
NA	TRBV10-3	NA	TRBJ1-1	CAISGGRVAEDTEAFF	TGTGCCATCAGTGGGGGCAGGGTAGCGGAAGACACTGAAGCTTTCTTT
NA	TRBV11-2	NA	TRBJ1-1	CASSPWFNHPVDTEAFF	TGTGCCAGCAGCCCTTGGTTCAACCACCCGGTGGATACTGAAGCTTTCTTT
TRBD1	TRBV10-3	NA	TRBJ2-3	CAISETPGQTPTDTQYF	TGTGCCATCAGTGAGACCCCGGGACAGACGCCCACAGATACGCAGTATTTT
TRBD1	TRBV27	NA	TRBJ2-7	CASSPRQGVDEQYF	TGTGCCAGCAGTCCCCGACAGGGAGTAGACGAGCAGTACTTC
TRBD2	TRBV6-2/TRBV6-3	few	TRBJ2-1	CASSHRLAGGINIEQFF	TGTGCCAGCAGTCACCGACTAGCGGGAGGTATAAACATTGAGCAGTTCTTC
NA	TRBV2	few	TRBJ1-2	CASKGILYGYTF	TGTGCCAGCAAGGGGATTCTCTATGGCTACACCTTC
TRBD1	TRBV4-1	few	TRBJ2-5	CASSQTGADETQYF	TGCGCCAGCAGCCAGACAGGGGCAGATGAGACCCAGTACTTC
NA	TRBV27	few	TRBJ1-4	CASSPRQINEKLFF	TGTGCCAGCAGTCCCAGACAGATAAATGAAAAACTGTTTTTT
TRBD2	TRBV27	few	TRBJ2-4	CASSSILSGGRVKNIQYF	TGTGCCAGCAGTTCTATACTATCGGGGGGGCGGGTCAAAAACATTCAGTACTTC
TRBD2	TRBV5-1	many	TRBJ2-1	CASSLATSGGNEQFF	TGTGCCAGCAGCTTAGCCACTAGCGGGGGGAATGAGCAGTTCTTC
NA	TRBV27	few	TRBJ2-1	CASSPSGWNEQFF	TGTGCCAGCAGTCCTTCTGGGTGGAATGAGCAGTTCTTC
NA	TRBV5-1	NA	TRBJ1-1	CASRPNREPYTEAFF	TGCGCCAGCAGACCTAACAGGGAGCCGTACACTGAAGCTTTCTTT
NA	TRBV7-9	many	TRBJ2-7	CASPPDVVAGPSRTYEQYF	TGTGCCAGCCCGCCTGACGTCGTCGCGGGGCCCTCCAGGACTTACGAGCAGTACTTC
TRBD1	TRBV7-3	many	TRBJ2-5	CASSLGTGDYQETQYF	TGTGCCAGCAGCCTGGGGACAGGAGACTACCAAGAGACCCAGTACTTC
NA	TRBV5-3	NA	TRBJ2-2	CASSLRGLNANTGELFF	TGTGCCAGCAGCTTGCGAGGGTTAAACGCGAACACCGGGGAGCTGTTTTTT
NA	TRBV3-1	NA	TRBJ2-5	CASSPYDSDQETQYF	TGTGCCAGCAGCCCATACGACAGCGACCAAGAGACCCAGTACTTC